What follows are 27 T cell receptor beta chains derived from one specimen sequenced in a study of regulatory T cells in long-lasting Graves disease. Regarding time point: persistent/refractory GD, antithyroid drugs over 5 years with positive TRAb. PBMC-derived RNA was used for the TCR library. Arm-PCR with iRepertoire HTBI primers amplified the CDR3 regions for these TCR beta libraries. From the multiplex PCR reads, TCRdb called clonotypes with MiXCR, one entry per CDR3 protein. The sample records 600,000 to 850,000 distinct CDR3 sequences, around 32% being singletons. Sequencing was performed on peripheral blood mononuclear cells (PBMCs), taken when the disease was refractory, from a patient treated with antithyroid drugs. All receptors derive from a female donor with Graves disease.

This clonotype was seen many times. The chain is built from TRBV9 and TRBJ1-1, with no clear D. Trimming left V 3 bases short and J 3 bases short, with 12 bases between. The CDR3 contains 14 residues. Germline loops: CDR1 SGDLS, CDR2 YYNGEE. The CDR3 DNA reads TGTGCCAGCAGCGCCTCCCCTTGGGACACTGAAGCTTTCTTT. This translates into CASSASPWDTEAFF.

The V call is TRBV6-1, the J call TRBJ2-7; the D gene is possibly TRBD1 (6 bases). Trimming took off 8 bases at V and 4 bases at J, with 18 bases between the two ends. CDR1 and CDR2 from the germline V gene are MNHNS and SASEGT. CDR3 length: 14 residues. The CDR3 DNA follows: TGTGCCAGCTCTAAGGGCAGGGGCTGGTACGAGCAGTACTTC. Protein product: CASSKGRGWYEQYF.

V is TRBV6-2 or TRBV6-3 and J is TRBJ2-3; 11 bases are a match to TRBD2. The CDR3 is made up of 16 amino acids. Germline assignment: CDR1 MNHEY and CDR2 SVGEGT. J lost 5 bases, V lost 6 bases, and 10 bases had no gene match. CDR3 residues: CASRTGLAVRRDTQYF. The CDR3 region has the DNA TGTGCCAGCAGGACGGGACTAGCGGTTCGGAGAGATACGCAGTATTTT.

At least ten counts were recorded for this clonotype. The V gene is TRBV12-3 or TRBV12-4, the J gene TRBJ2-7; 9 bases align to TRBD2. J gave up 0 bases and V 5 bases, and 2 bases lay outside the gene matches. There are 14 residues in the CDR3. CDR3 region: CASSQTSGSYEQYF. The DNA of the CDR3 is TGTGCCAGCAGTCAGACTAGCGGCTCCTACGAGCAGTACTTC.

This clonotype has a handful of counts. This chain connects TRBV24-1 to TRBJ2-4; 8 bases line up with TRBD1. This CDR3 region has 17 residues. Per the germline V gene, CDR1 is KGHDR and CDR2 is SFDVKD. With V trimmed by 7 bases and J by 0 bases, 10 bases remained unmatched. CDR3 coding DNA: TGTGCCACCAGATTTTGGACAGGGCCGACAGCCAAAAACATTCAGTACTTC. Amino acids: CATRFWTGPTAKNIQYF.

This clonotype has more than one count but fewer than ten. This sequence joins TRBV6-2 or TRBV6-3 and TRBJ1-3; a possible D gene is TRBD1 (6 bases). CDR1 MNHEY and CDR2 SVGEGT come from the germline V gene. The CDR3 runs to 15 residues. The V end lost 2 bases, the J end lost 0 bases, and 8 bases lay between the germline ends. DNA for the CDR3: TGTGCCAGCAGTTACGAGGGGGTCTCTGGAAACACCATATATTTT. Translated: CASSYEGVSGNTIYF.

CDR3 protein: CSVDGRETNYGYTF. For the CDR3, the DNA is TGCAGCGTTGACGGCAGGGAAACTAACTATGGCTACACCTTC. The genes are TRBV29-1 and TRBJ1-2; a weak D match, TRBD1 (5 bases). CDR1 is SQVTM and CDR2 is ANQGSEA in the germline V gene. The CDR3 contains 14 residues. Trimming removed 3 bases from V and 0 bases from J, with 11 bases in between.

In its sample, this clonotype was seen a few times. A much more abundant neighbour one base away suggests this may be a read error. V gene TRBV28 combines with J gene TRBJ1-1; TRBD1 might be the D (5 bases). V was clipped by 4 bases and J by 0 bases, with 15 bases between them. The CDR3 runs 16 residues. CDR1 is MDHEN and CDR2 is SYDVKM in the germline V gene. The CDR3 reads CASSYDSPYMNTEAFF. The DNA for the CDR3 is TGTGCCAGCAGTTACGACAGCCCCTACATGAACACTGAAGCTTTCTTT.

This clonotype was detected ten times or more. This rearrangement joins TRBV27 to TRBJ1-6; D not certain. The CDR3 sequence is 14 residues long. CDR1 and CDR2 (germline): MNHEY, SMNVEV (reference sequence). Trimming stripped 2 bases from V and 8 bases from J, with 10 bases between. CDR3 sequence reads: CASSLGGAYSPLHF. The CDR3, as DNA: TGTGCCAGCAGTTTAGGAGGTGCCTATTCACCCCTCCACTTT.

The table lists this clonotype with many counts. The rearrangement joins TRBV28 to TRBJ1-2; D is possibly TRBD1 (5 bases). Germline lookup yields CDR1 MDHEN and CDR2 SYDVKM. This CDR3 contains 14 residues. Trimming took off 6 bases at V and 2 bases at J, with 13 bases between the two ends. The CDR3 nucleotides are TGTGCCAGCAGCCCTCGGGGGGGGAACTATGGCTACACCTTC. The encoded protein is CASSPRGGNYGYTF.

The chain couples TRBV5-4 to TRBJ2-6; 12 nucleotides match TRBD2. Germline V gene lookup returns CDR1 SGHNT and CDR2 YYREEE (reference sequence). The CDR3 has 18 amino acids. V lost 0 bases to trimming and J lost 1 base; unmatched junction nucleotides: 2. CDR3 loop: CASSLGLAGGSGANVLTF. The CDR3 region has the DNA TGTGCCAGCAGCTTGGGGCTAGCGGGAGGGTCTGGGGCCAACGTCCTGACTTTC.

This clonotype came up many times. J is TRBJ1-1 and V is TRBV6-1; TRBD1 matches 7 bases. The length of the CDR3 is 15 residues. Germline-derived CDR1 and CDR2 are MNHNS and SASEGT. V was clipped by 4 bases and J by 2 bases; unmatched bases: 7. The CDR3 is CASSARTGLNTEAFF. DNA for the CDR3: TGTGCCAGCAGTGCCCGGACAGGCCTAAACACTGAAGCTTTCTTT.

This clonotype has more than one count but fewer than ten. This chain joins TRBV19 and TRBJ1-1; tentatively, D is TRBD1 (5 bases). The germline V and J ends were trimmed by 5 bases and 1 base, with 17 bases remaining between them. Germline V gives CDR1 LNHDA, CDR2 SQIVND (reference sequence). CDR3 length equals 16 residues. The CDR3 region has the DNA TGTGCCAGTAGTCGGGGACGGAAAAACTCGAACACTGAAGCTTTCTTT. Translated, it gives CASSRGRKNSNTEAFF.

The chain is built from TRBV29-1 and TRBJ1-1; D remains unclear. This CDR3 is built from 10 residues. Deletions cut 6 bases from V and 2 bases from J, with 4 bases between. Per germline, CDR1 SQVTM and CDR2 ANQGSEA. Here the CDR3 reads CSVYNTEAFF. The CDR3 DNA follows: TGCAGCGTGTATAACACTGAAGCTTTCTTT.

This chain uses TRBV12-5 with TRBJ1-2, with 7 nucleotides matching TRBD1. Trimming took 6 bases from V and 3 from J; bases not matched to a gene: 10. The CDR3 covers 15 residues. CDR1 is LGHNT and CDR2 is FRNRAP in the germline V gene. DNA of the CDR3: TGTGCTAGTGGGCCCACAGGGGCCCCATACTATGGCTACACCTTC. Amino acids: CASGPTGAPYYGYTF.

Note on this clonotype: The junction does not match germline at one end; this may be a read error. The chain joins TRBV19 to TRBJ2-7, with TRBD2 matching 7 bases. Germline loops: CDR1 LNHDA, CDR2 SQIVND (reference sequence). The CDR3 runs 13 residues. The chain's CDR3 is CVSSITGGYEQYF. The CDR3 nucleotides read TGTGTCAGTAGTATCACGGGAGGCTACGAGCAGTACTTC.

CDR3 in DNA: TGCGCCAGCACACAGGGGTACGGCACTGAAGCTTTCTTT. Its protein is CASTQGYGTEAFF. The V and J genes are TRBV10-2 and TRBJ1-1; TRBD1 aligns across 7 bases. CDR1 is WSHSY and CDR2 is SAAADI in the germline V gene. The CDR3 has 13 residues. The trim removed 7 bases at V and 4 bases at J, leaving 6 bases unmatched.

The table lists this clonotype with a few counts. The rearrangement links TRBV20-1 to TRBJ2-5; TRBD2 aligns across 10 bases. Looked up from germline, CDR1 is DFQATT and CDR2 is SNEGSKA (reference sequence). V dropped 6 bases and J dropped 0; count of bases not matched to a gene: 4. The CDR3 loop spans 14 amino acids. The CDR3 bases are TGCAGTGCGAACAGCGGGAGGGACCAAGAGACCCAGTACTTC. It encodes CSANSGRDQETQYF.

V is TRBV11-2 and J is TRBJ2-2; TRBD2 agrees at 12 bases. Germline values: CDR1 SGHAT, CDR2 FQNNGV. The CDR3 is made up of 20 amino acids. J was trimmed by 3 bases and V by 2 bases; bases with no gene match: 13. The CDR3 coding sequence is TGTGCCAGCAGCTTAACCCCCAGTCCCCTAGCGGGAGGGGACACCGGGGAGCTGTTTTTT. Its translation: CASSLTPSPLAGGDTGELFF.

This clonotype was found many times. V usage is TRBV28 and J usage is TRBJ1-4; no clear D. The CDR3 is made up of 15 amino acids. V lost 6 bases to trimming and J lost 0 bases, with 11 bases between them. CDR1 and CDR2 (germline): MDHEN, SYDVKM. CDR3 region: CASSPQDATNEKLFF. The DNA for the CDR3 is TGTGCCAGCAGCCCCCAAGACGCAACTAATGAAAAACTGTTTTTT.

This rearrangement joins TRBV12-3 or TRBV12-4 to TRBJ1-4, with no clear D. This CDR3 comprises 13 residues. Trimming removed 3 bases from V and 7 bases from J, with 9 bases in between. This CDR3 reads CASSFSGVEKLFF. The CDR3 DNA sequence: TGTGCCAGCAGTTTTAGCGGAGTTGAAAAACTGTTTTTT.

To note about this clonotype: A single base separates this from a much larger clone, so it may be a read error. The V and J genes are TRBV2 and TRBJ2-5; D is possibly TRBD1 or TRBD2 (5 bases each). The CDR3 length is 14 residues. Germline V gene data show CDR1 as SNHLY and CDR2 as FYNNEI. CDR3 coding DNA: TGTGCCAGCAGGTCACGACGGGACCAAGGGACCCAGTACTTC. Protein: CASRSRRDQGTQYF.

The V gene is TRBV14, the J gene TRBJ1-1; 10 bases line up with TRBD1. Trimming at V came to 6 bases and at J to 1 base, leaving 8 bases not matched to a gene. The length of the CDR3 is 16 residues. Germline lookup yields CDR1 SGHDN and CDR2 FVKESK. This CDR3 is CASRLRDRGENTEAFF. As DNA, the CDR3 is TGTGCCAGCAGGCTACGGGACAGGGGAGAGAACACTGAAGCTTTCTTT.

This clonotype was picked up many times. The rearrangement joins TRBV27 to TRBJ1-2, with a weak D call TRBD1 (6 bases). Germline CDR1 MNHEY, CDR2 SMNVEV (reference sequence). Trimming removed 4 bases at V and 6 bases at J, with 15 bases between. CDR3 length: 14 residues. The CDR3 here is CASSSWTALDGYTF. The DNA of the CDR3 is TGTGCCAGCAGTTCGTGGACAGCTTTGGATGGCTACACCTTC.

The V call is TRBV29-1, the J call TRBJ1-1; possibly TRBD1 for D (6 bases). Germline V gene data show CDR1 as SQVTM and CDR2 as ANQGSEA. The CDR3 loop spans 13 amino acids. V was pared by 7 bases and J by 5 bases, with 17 bases between. The CDR3, as DNA: TGCAGCGCCGTAACAGGGAGGGGGACTGAAGCTTTCTTT. This gives the protein CSAVTGRGTEAFF.

This clonotype has only a few counts. V is TRBV15 and J is TRBJ2-7, with D possibly matching TRBD1 (6 bases). The germline gives CDR1 LNHNV, CDR2 YYDKDF (reference sequence). The CDR3 runs 14 residues. Trimming took off 0 bases at V and 3 bases at J, with 9 bases between the two ends. CDR3 nucleotides: TGTGCCACCAGCAGAGAACAGGGCCGCTACGAGCAGTACTTC. Its translation: CATSREQGRYEQYF.

Many counts were recorded for this clonotype. The chain has TRBV20-1 and TRBJ2-7, with 7 bases that match TRBD1. CDR1 is DFQATT, CDR2 SNEGSKA, per germline (reference sequence). The junction had 12 bases not matched to a gene; V was cut back by 5 bases and J by 5 bases. This CDR3 has 14 residues. The CDR3 loop reads CSAAFRQGQDEQYF. CDR3 in DNA: TGCAGTGCTGCCTTCCGACAGGGCCAGGACGAGCAGTACTTC.